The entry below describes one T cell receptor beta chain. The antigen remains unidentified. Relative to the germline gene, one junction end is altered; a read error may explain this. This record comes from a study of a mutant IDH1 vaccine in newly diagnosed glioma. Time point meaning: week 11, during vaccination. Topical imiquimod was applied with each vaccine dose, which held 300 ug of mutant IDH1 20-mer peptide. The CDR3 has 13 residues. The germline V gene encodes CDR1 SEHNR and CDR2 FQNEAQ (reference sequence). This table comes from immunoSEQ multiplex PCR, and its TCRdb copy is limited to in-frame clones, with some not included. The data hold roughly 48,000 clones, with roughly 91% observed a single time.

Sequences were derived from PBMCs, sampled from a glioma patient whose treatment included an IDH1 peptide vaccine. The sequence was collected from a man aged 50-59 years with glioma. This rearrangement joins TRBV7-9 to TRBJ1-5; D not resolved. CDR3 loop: CASTLEGNQPQHF. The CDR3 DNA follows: TGTGCCAGCACCTTAGAAGGCAATCAGCCCCAGCATTTT.